This TCR beta chain was sequenced for a study of blood T cell repertoires in COVID-19. Germline CDR1 and CDR2: SNHLY and FYNNEI. The CDR3 loop spans 13 amino acids. The V end was cut by 6 bases, the J end by 8 bases, with 16 bases between. Clones were sequenced by immunoSEQ multiplex PCR, and TCRdb holds only the in-frame ones, with some missing. Counted here are about 160,000 clones, approximately 90% occurring once; the ten biggest clones make up about 6.3%. This TCR was sampled from a woman between 45 and 60 years old who had recovered from COVID-19. The sequencing input was PBMCs or T cells enriched from blood (not recorded which). This chain connects TRBV2 to TRBJ1-2; tentatively, D is TRBD1 (5 bases). The CDR3 region is CASRSAPRVGYTF. The CDR3 nucleotides read TGTGCCAGCAGGTCCGCCCCCAGGGTCGGCTACACCTTC.